Here is one T cell receptor beta chain with its context. At the DNA level, this CDR3 is encoded by other sequences in the same sample as well. Authors' processing steps: Researchers report that nucleated cell counts were estimated from reference gene primer amplification. Repertoires were generated with immunoSEQ multiplex PCR, while TCRdb's copy carries only in-frame clones and drops some. The D gene and trimming were derived from the DNA, and the V and J assignments and clone size from that table. The sample includes approximately 90,000 clones, around 87% seen only once; the top ten take 4.5% to 5.5%. CDR1 is SGHTA and CDR2 is FQGNSA in the germline V gene. J gave up 1 base and V 0 bases, and 3 bases lay outside the gene matches. The length of the CDR3 is 16 residues. The data derive from a study of blood T cell repertoires in COVID-19. Study-level information: Samples came from the United States, Italy and Spain, spanning acute and convalescent COVID-19. Sources were T cells, B-cell-depleted T cells, or PBMCs; the material itself was cDNA or gDNA.

This TCR was sampled from a woman older than 75 with acute or convalescent COVID-19. The sequenced sample was peripheral blood. The J gene is TRBJ1-2, the V gene TRBV7-2, with 9 bases matching TRBD1. CDR3 sequence reads: CASSLAGTGLNYGYTF. For the CDR3, the DNA is TGTGCCAGCAGCTTAGCGGGGACAGGGCTTAACTATGGCTACACCTTC.